This entry features one T cell receptor beta chain sequence. Its antigen is not known. The data derive from a study of glioma-infiltrating T cells. The study, taken as a whole, reports: Above-expected tissue-blood divergence occurred in all gliomas, most in low-grade ones. Tissue and blood shared very few CDR3 sequences.

Amplification of TCR alpha and beta CDR3 regions from RNA used iRepertoire nested multiplex PCR. Tissue mRNA or PBMC total RNA, roughly 85-450 ng, went into one-step reverse transcription and amplification. TCRdb passed the multiplex PCR reads through MiXCR, listing each CDR3 protein once. The table records some 150,000 distinct CDR3 sequences, about two fifths of them present only once. This CDR3 is 14 amino acids long. CDR1 and CDR2 from the germline V gene are DFQATT and SNEGSKA (reference sequence). Losses at the gene ends were 3 bases for V and 5 bases for J; bases not matched to a gene: 5. The sequenced material came from glioma tissue, nonneoplastic brain tissue, or PBMCs (not recorded which). The chain couples TRBV20-1 to TRBJ1-1; 11 bases match TRBD1. This TCR was recovered from a human donor with low-grade glioma or glioblastoma, undergoing nonglioma brain surgery, or in good health (not recorded which). CDR3 in DNA: TGCAGTGCTAGGCCGGGACAGGGGGTTACTGAAGCTTTCTTT. Translating it yields CSARPGQGVTEAFF.